The 27 T cell receptor beta chains listed next were all sequenced from one sample in a study of blood T cell repertoires in COVID-19 (dated by TCRdb to the early 2020s). To prepare the library, the immunoSEQ multiplex PCR assay was applied. TCRdb mirrors the immuneACCESS table, restricted to in-frame sequences. Some clones are absent from its copies; in checked studies, under half trace to an unresolved V gene, and the reason for the others is unknown. The sample table shows around 220,000 clones, and 75% to 90% are seen once. About 6% of the sample comes from the top ten. The sample comprised PBMCs or T cells enriched from blood (not recorded which). The receptors were sampled from a woman younger than 45 with acute COVID-19.

This sequence joins TRBV6-2 or TRBV6-3 and TRBJ2-3; D gene unclear. V was pared by 4 bases and J by 4 bases, with 9 bases between. The germline gives CDR1 MNHEY, CDR2 SVGEGT. CDR3 length: 13 amino acids. The CDR3 DNA reads TGTGCCAGCAGTTCCCCTCCCCCAGATACGCAGTATTTT. Protein: CASSSPPPDTQYF.

This clone was observed at least ten times. The chain combines TRBV29-1 with TRBJ1-5; 8 positions match TRBD1. The CDR3 loop spans 13 amino acids. The V segment lost 6 bases and the J segment 7 bases; nucleotides outside the gene matches: 8. Germline lookup yields CDR1 SQVTM and CDR2 ANQGSEA. CDR3 in amino acids: CSVRTGLEQPQHF. For the CDR3, the DNA is TGCAGCGTCCGGACAGGGCTTGAACAGCCCCAGCATTTT. Variable domain in full (rest from reference TRBV29-1 and TRBJ1-5): SAVISQKPSRDICQRGTSLTIQCQVDSQVTMMFWYRQQPGQSLTLIATANQGSEATYESGFVIDKFPISRPNLTFSTLTVSNMSPEDSSIYLCSVRTGLEQPQHFGDGTRLSIL.

The rearrangement joins TRBV2 to TRBJ2-4, with a tentative D call TRBD1 (5 bases). Germline V gives CDR1 SNHLY, CDR2 FYNNEI. V dropped 5 bases and J dropped 0 bases, with 14 bases sitting between them. This CDR3 region has 16 residues. In nucleotides, the CDR3 is TGTGCCAGCAGTAAAACAGGAAATCTAGCCAAAAACATTCAGTACTTC. This sequence encodes CASSKTGNLAKNIQYF.

Written as DNA, the CDR3 is TGTGCCAGCAGCCAAGATAGAAGAGACTATGGCTACACCTTC. Its protein product is CASSQDRRDYGYTF. This chain connects TRBV4-2 to TRBJ1-2, with D uncertain. Trimming pared 0 bases from V and 3 bases from J, leaving 8 bases between. CDR1 is LGHNA and CDR2 is YNFKEQ in the germline V gene. The CDR3 length is 14 residues.

The chain couples TRBV27 to TRBJ1-5, with D hard to call. The CDR3 contains 13 residues. Germline V gene data show CDR1 as MNHEY and CDR2 as SMNVEV (reference sequence). Deletions cut 9 bases from V and 7 bases from J, with 16 bases between. The CDR3 DNA reads as TGTGCCAGTAAACAGACCCCCTCCCAGCCCCAGCATTTT. Translation: CASKQTPSQPQHF.

The sample holds one count of this clone. CDR3 nucleotides: TGTGCCAGCAGCTTTGGAACTAGCGGGCTCAATGAGCAGTTCTTC. This codes for CASSFGTSGLNEQFF. The chain carries TRBV7-2 and TRBJ2-1, with TRBD2 matching 9 bases. The CDR3 has 15 residues. After removal of 3 bases from V and 6 bases from J, the junction contained 6 bases not matched to a gene. Germline V CDR1 and CDR2: SGHTA, FQGNSA.

The chain links TRBV4-3 to TRBJ2-1; 9 bases fit TRBD1. Germline loops: CDR1 LGHNA, CDR2 YSLEER. This CDR3 has 17 amino acids. The V segment lost 8 bases and the J segment 0 bases; nucleotides outside the gene matches: 11. The chain's CDR3 is CASGGQGDTSSYNEQFF. The CDR3 DNA reads as TGCGCCAGCGGGGGACAGGGAGATACCTCCTCCTACAATGAGCAGTTCTTC.

This chain links TRBV3-1 (or the pseudogene TRBV3-2) with TRBJ2-3; D is possibly TRBD1 (5 bases). The CDR3 spans 16 residues. The germline CDR1 and CDR2 sequences are LGHDT and YNNKEL (reference sequence). Trimming pared 1 base from V and 1 base from J, leaving 12 bases between. Written as DNA, the CDR3 is TGTGCCAGCAGCCAAGTGGCAGGGCACCGCACAGATACGCAGTATTTT. Protein product: CASSQVAGHRTDTQYF.

The chain carries TRBV7-3 and TRBJ1-5; D is undetermined. The CDR3 is made up of 15 amino acids. Germline V CDR1 and CDR2: SGHTA, FQGTGA. Trimming cost V 3 bases and J 5 bases, with 14 bases left between them. The CDR3 region has the DNA TGTGCCAGCAGCTTGAACGGGGATGTCGATCAGCCCCAGCATTTT. Its protein is CASSLNGDVDQPQHF.

The genes are TRBV5-5 and TRBJ2-1; D is possibly TRBD1 (6 bases). Trimming removed 2 bases from V and 8 bases from J, with 11 bases in between. In germline, CDR1 is SGHKS, CDR2 YYEKEE (reference sequence). CDR3 length: 13 amino acids. The CDR3 loop reads CASSLDRPHEQFF. The CDR3 nucleotides read TGTGCCAGCAGCTTAGACAGGCCCCATGAGCAGTTCTTC.

The rearrangement uses TRBV7-2 and TRBJ2-7, with D maybe TRBD2 (6 bases). Germline loops: CDR1 SGHTA, CDR2 FQGNSA. V lost 7 bases and J lost 2, with 21 bases in between. The CDR3 sequence is 16 residues long. The CDR3 region is CASTPSSGGAPYEQYF. The CDR3 DNA follows: TGTGCCAGCACCCCCTCTTCGGGCGGGGCCCCCTACGAGCAGTACTTC. The whole variable domain, filled in from reference TRBV7-2 and TRBJ2-7, reads GAGVSQSPSNKVTEKGKDVELRCDPISGHTALYWYRQSLGQGLEFLIYFQGNSAPDKSGLPSDRFSAERTGGSVSTLTIQRTQQEDSAVYLCASTPSSGGAPYEQYFGPGTRLTVT.

The rearrangement joins TRBV11-2 to TRBJ2-7, with 7 bases fitting TRBD1. With V trimmed by 1 base and J by 3 bases, 9 bases remained unmatched. The CDR3 sequence is 16 residues long. Germline CDR1 reads SGHAT; CDR2 reads FQNNGV. CDR3 region: CASSLAPDRLGYEQYF. CDR3 bases: TGTGCCAGCAGCTTAGCCCCGGACAGGTTAGGCTACGAGCAGTACTTC.

This chain links TRBV28 with TRBJ1-6, with a weak D call TRBD1 (5 bases). The length of the CDR3 is 17 residues. Trimming took off 4 bases at V and 6 bases at J, with 19 bases between the two ends. CDR1 is MDHEN, CDR2 SYDVKM, per germline. Here the CDR3 DNA reads TGTGCCAGCAGTTCCAGGGTTCGAAATACTCGTAATTCACCCCTCCACTTT. This gives the protein CASSSRVRNTRNSPLHF.

The rearrangement uses TRBV3-1 (or the pseudogene TRBV3-2) and TRBJ2-3, with 11 nucleotides matching TRBD2. CDR3 length equals 16 residues. Germline trimming cut 3 bases from V and 5 bases from J; bases unmatched to any gene: 7. Germline V CDR1 and CDR2: LGHDT, YNNKEL (reference sequence). The CDR3 DNA is TGTGCCAGCAGCCAGGTAGCGGGGGGGCCCGTAGATACGCAGTATTTT. It specifies CASSQVAGGPVDTQYF.

The V gene is TRBV7-8, the J gene TRBJ1-2, with D hard to call. This CDR3 has 16 residues. The V gene's germline CDR1 is SGHVS and CDR2 FQNEAQ. V was shortened by 1 base and J by 6 bases, with 18 bases between the two germline ends. CDR3 nucleotide sequence: TGTGCCAGCAGCTTAGGAGGGTTAACCCCTGGGGATGGCTACACCTTC. Its translation: CASSLGGLTPGDGYTF.

The rearrangement joins TRBV13 to TRBJ2-3, with 7 nucleotides matching TRBD1. The CDR3 length is 13 residues. Germline V gene data show CDR1 as PRHDT and CDR2 as FYEKMQ (reference sequence). V shed 8 bases and J 3 bases; nucleotides not matched to a gene: 5. This chain's CDR3 is CASRQGATDTQYF. The CDR3 bases are TGTGCCAGCCGACAGGGTGCGACAGATACGCAGTATTTT.

V usage is TRBV20-1 and J usage is TRBJ2-7; D is ambiguous. V shed 3 bases and J shed 5 bases, with 11 bases lying between them. The CDR3 has 12 residues. Per germline, CDR1 DFQATT and CDR2 SNEGSKA (reference sequence). CDR3 residues: CSASWSVHEQYF. The CDR3 DNA sequence: TGCAGTGCTAGTTGGTCAGTACACGAGCAGTACTTC.

The V and J genes are TRBV19 and TRBJ2-7; 8 positions match TRBD1. The CDR3 covers 11 residues. V trimming: 8 bases; J trimming: 4 bases; junction bases outside the gene matches: 1. Germline V gene lookup returns CDR1 LNHDA and CDR2 SQIVND (reference sequence). DNA for the CDR3: TGTGCCAGTGGGGACAGGTACGAGCAGTACTTC. Protein: CASGDRYEQYF.

The CDR3 DNA reads as TGTGCCAGCAGCAGACTCCGCTCCACTAGCGGGGGCCGGGGGGATGAGCAGTTCTTC. It yields the protein CASSRLRSTSGGRGDEQFF. This chain connects TRBV11-2 to TRBJ2-1; 11 nucleotides agree with TRBD2. CDR3 size: 19 residues. In germline, CDR1 is SGHAT, CDR2 FQNNGV. The trim removed 5 bases at V and 8 bases at J, leaving 20 bases unmatched.

The chain employs TRBV13 and TRBJ2-1, with 7 bases fitting TRBD1. CDR1 and CDR2 (germline): PRHDT, FYEKMQ (reference sequence). J lost 5 bases, V lost 5 bases, and 9 bases had no gene match. The CDR3 loop spans 15 amino acids. The CDR3 sequence: CASSPGVTGNNEQFF. Written as DNA, the CDR3 is TGTGCCAGCAGCCCAGGAGTGACAGGGAACAATGAGCAGTTCTTC. The full variable domain, rest sourced from reference TRBV13 and TRBJ2-1, is AAGVIQSPRHLIKEKRETATLKCYPIPRHDTVYWYQQGPGQDPQFLISFYEKMQSDKGSIPDRFSAQQFSDYHSELNMSSLELGDSALYFCASSPGVTGNNEQFFGPGTRLTVL.

The chain combines TRBV5-4 with TRBJ2-5; 8 bases line up with TRBD2. This CDR3 is 15 amino acids long. Germline CDR1 SGHNT, CDR2 YYREEE (reference sequence). Germline trimming cut 4 bases from V and 5 bases from J; bases unmatched to any gene: 10. The CDR3 loop is CASSRGGTVQETQYF. CDR3 DNA: TGTGCCAGCAGCCGGGGGGGGACCGTCCAGGAGACCCAGTACTTC.

This clone was observed a single time. CDR3 nucleotides: TGTGCCAGCAGCTTATCCCCAAAGGGGGCGACTGAAGCTTTCTTT. As protein: CASSLSPKGATEAFF. The rearrangement links TRBV7-2 to TRBJ1-1, with TRBD1 identical over 7 bases. J gave up 5 bases and V 2 bases, and 8 bases lay outside the gene matches. CDR1 and CDR2 (germline): SGHTA, FQGNSA. This CDR3 is 15 amino acids long.

The gene calls are TRBV28 and TRBJ1-6; D perhaps matches TRBD1 (5 bases). Germline loops: CDR1 MDHEN, CDR2 SYDVKM. CDR3 size: 16 residues. The V end was cut by 8 bases, the J end by 0 bases, with 14 bases between. CDR3 loop: CASLGGGSSYNSPLHF. CDR3 coding DNA: TGTGCCAGCCTCGGGGGGGGAAGCTCCTATAATTCACCCCTCCACTTT.

As regards this clone: In the same sample, other DNA sequences code for this CDR3. The chain combines TRBV27 with TRBJ1-5, with 8 positions matching TRBD1. Looked up from germline, CDR1 is MNHEY and CDR2 is SMNVEV (reference sequence). This CDR3 is 14 amino acids long. After removal of 6 bases from V and 7 bases from J, the junction contained 8 bases not matched to a gene. CDR3 protein: CASSSGTGNQPQHF. The CDR3 nucleotides are TGTGCCAGCAGCTCGGGGACAGGAAACCAGCCCCAGCATTTT.

J is TRBJ2-2 and V is TRBV27, with D unclear. V lost 4 bases to trimming and J lost 5 bases, with 8 bases between them. Germline CDR1 MNHEY, CDR2 SMNVEV (reference sequence). The CDR3 extends over 13 amino acids. CDR3 nucleotides: TGTGCCAGCAGTTCCCACGGTACCGGGGAGCTGTTTTTT. It codes for CASSSHGTGELFF.

V is TRBV5-1 and J is TRBJ1-1; D remains ambiguous. The germline V gene has CDR1 SGHRS and CDR2 YFSETQ. V was pared by 0 bases and J by 4 bases, with 13 bases between. This CDR3 region has 15 residues. The DNA of the CDR3 is TGCGCCAGCAGCTTGGCCGGGAAGGTCGGCACTGAAGCTTTCTTT. Encoded protein: CASSLAGKVGTEAFF.

V gene TRBV10-1 combines with J gene TRBJ2-4, with TRBD2 identical over 7 bases. Trimming at V came to 8 bases and at J to 7 bases, leaving 17 bases not matched to a gene. CDR3 length: 16 residues. Per germline, CDR1 WNHNN and CDR2 SYGVQD (reference sequence). Here the CDR3 DNA reads TGCGCCAGCGGCGGGGGATCTAGCGGTTCGGGGAACATTCAGTACTTC. Translating gives CASGGGSSGSGNIQYF.